Below are 18 T cell receptor beta chains sequenced from a single sample in a study of CXCR3-negative and CXCR3-positive naive CD8 T cells. TRB cDNA libraries were made by UMI-labeled 5' RACE. For each CDR3 protein, TCRdb gives one entry from its re-call of the 5' RACE reads, without DNA. Its table lists tens of thousands of distinct CDR3 sequences. The sequencing sample was made of memory CD8+ T cells from blood. The receptors come from a human donor in good health. Some clones in this sample may be carry-over from other donors' samples.

The genes are TRBV4-2 and TRBJ2-4; TCRdb reports TRBD1, a call that lacks DNA to check it against. The CDR3 has 14 residues. Germline V gene lookup returns CDR1 LGHNA and CDR2 YNFKEQ. This chain's CDR3 is CASSPPGAGNIQYF.

The chain joins TRBV19 to TRBJ2-1; TCRdb outputs TRBD2, but without DNA this stays unchecked. The CDR3 consists of 16 residues. CDR1 is LNHDA and CDR2 is SQIVND in the germline V gene (reference sequence). This chain's CDR3 is CASRQNPGLAEDEQFF.

Frequency places this clonotype as medium-sized (0.01 to 0.1%). The chain is built from TRBV11-3 and TRBJ2-1; the D call of TRBD2 rests on TCRdb alone, since no DNA is present to check it. The V gene's germline CDR1 is SGHNT and CDR2 YENEEA. The CDR3 has 13 residues. CDR3 region: CASSSPARNEQFF.

The gene calls are TRBV29-1 and TRBJ2-5; without DNA, the TCRdb call of TRBD2 cannot be checked. The CDR3 has 13 residues. The germline V gene encodes CDR1 SQVTM and CDR2 ANQGSEA. CDR3 sequence: CSVEGWAQETQYF.

The chain employs TRBV21-1 and TRBJ1-2. TRBV21-1 is listed as a pseudogene. The CDR3 has 15 residues. The CDR3 region is CASSKEVAAGYGYTF.

This clonotype ranks as medium-sized (0.01 to 0.1%) in terms of frequency. This sequence joins TRBV25-1 and TRBJ2-2; TCRdb designates TRBD1, a call that cannot be tested without DNA. This CDR3 region has 14 residues. Germline-derived CDR1 and CDR2 are MGHDK and SYGVNS. The CDR3 region is CASSEYRDTGELFF.

This chain links TRBV10-3 with TRBJ1-4; TCRdb's assignment of TRBD1 cannot be checked, as there is no DNA. CDR3 length: 15 residues. CDR1 is ENHRY and CDR2 is SYGVKD in the germline V gene. The CDR3 here is CAISERRGEPEKLFF.

The V gene is TRBV11-2, the J gene TRBJ2-7; TCRdb reports TRBD1, a call that lacks DNA to check it against. The CDR3 runs 16 residues. In germline, CDR1 is SGHAT, CDR2 FQNNGV. CDR3: CASSLDQPGGLYEQYF.

This sequence joins TRBV27 and TRBJ2-2. Germline V lookup: CDR1 MNHEY, CDR2 SMNVEV (reference sequence). The CDR3 spans 14 residues. CDR3 residues: CASTLGGNTGELFF.

The V gene is TRBV6-5, the J gene TRBJ2-5; lacking DNA, the TRBD1 call made by TCRdb goes unchecked. The CDR3 covers 13 residues. CDR1 is MNHEY and CDR2 is SVGAGI in the germline V gene. The CDR3 region is CASSYEGKETQYF.

The chain combines TRBV27 with TRBJ2-5; the D call from TCRdb, TRBD2, cannot be confirmed without DNA. Germline CDR1 reads MNHEY; CDR2 reads SMNVEV (reference sequence). The CDR3 runs to 14 residues. The CDR3 protein is CASSLTRDEETQYF.

The chain is built from TRBV14 and TRBJ2-1. This CDR3 is 13 amino acids long. Germline V gives CDR1 SGHDN, CDR2 FVKESK. This CDR3 is CASSQGLTNEQFF. Looking up the rest from reference TRBV14 and TRBJ2-1 gives the full variable domain: EAGVTQFPSHSVIEKGQTVTLRCDPISGHDNLYWYRRVMGKEIKFLLHFVKESKQDESGMPNNRFLAERTGGTYSTLKVQPAELEDSGVYFCASSQGLTNEQFFGPGTRLTVL.

V and J are TRBV6-4 and TRBJ2-3; TCRdb outputs TRBD2, but without DNA this stays unchecked. This CDR3 has 14 amino acids. Germline loops: CDR1 MRHNA, CDR2 SNTAGT. CDR3 sequence: CASSDSSGRDTQYF.

The V gene is TRBV2, the J gene TRBJ2-1; TCRdb returns TRBD1, unconfirmable since there is no DNA. From germline, CDR1 is SNHLY and CDR2 FYNNEI. The CDR3 loop spans 15 amino acids. CDR3 residues: CASRDAGTVYDEQFF.

The chain combines TRBV23-1 with TRBJ2-4; TCRdb names TRBD1, which stays unverified in the absence of DNA. TRBV23-1 is labeled an ORF, and its function is uncertain. The CDR3 is 16 amino acids. The CDR3 sequence is CASSPRDILAKNIQYF.

The chain uses TRBV6-5 and TRBJ1-2; TCRdb calls TRBD1, which cannot be checked without DNA. Germline lookup yields CDR1 MNHEY and CDR2 SVGAGI. The CDR3 covers 16 residues. The CDR3 sequence is CASSYRETGRVDGYTF.

This chain joins TRBV27 and TRBJ2-7; TCRdb returns TRBD1, unconfirmable since there is no DNA. Germline CDR1 reads MNHEY; CDR2 reads SMNVEV (reference sequence). This CDR3 region has 16 residues. CDR3 loop: CASSSLTGEPSYEQYF.

The chain combines TRBV29-1 with TRBJ2-7; TCRdb designates TRBD2, a call that cannot be tested without DNA. CDR1 is SQVTM and CDR2 is ANQGSEA in the germline V gene. This CDR3 comprises 11 residues. The CDR3 is CSVDNSGLHFF.